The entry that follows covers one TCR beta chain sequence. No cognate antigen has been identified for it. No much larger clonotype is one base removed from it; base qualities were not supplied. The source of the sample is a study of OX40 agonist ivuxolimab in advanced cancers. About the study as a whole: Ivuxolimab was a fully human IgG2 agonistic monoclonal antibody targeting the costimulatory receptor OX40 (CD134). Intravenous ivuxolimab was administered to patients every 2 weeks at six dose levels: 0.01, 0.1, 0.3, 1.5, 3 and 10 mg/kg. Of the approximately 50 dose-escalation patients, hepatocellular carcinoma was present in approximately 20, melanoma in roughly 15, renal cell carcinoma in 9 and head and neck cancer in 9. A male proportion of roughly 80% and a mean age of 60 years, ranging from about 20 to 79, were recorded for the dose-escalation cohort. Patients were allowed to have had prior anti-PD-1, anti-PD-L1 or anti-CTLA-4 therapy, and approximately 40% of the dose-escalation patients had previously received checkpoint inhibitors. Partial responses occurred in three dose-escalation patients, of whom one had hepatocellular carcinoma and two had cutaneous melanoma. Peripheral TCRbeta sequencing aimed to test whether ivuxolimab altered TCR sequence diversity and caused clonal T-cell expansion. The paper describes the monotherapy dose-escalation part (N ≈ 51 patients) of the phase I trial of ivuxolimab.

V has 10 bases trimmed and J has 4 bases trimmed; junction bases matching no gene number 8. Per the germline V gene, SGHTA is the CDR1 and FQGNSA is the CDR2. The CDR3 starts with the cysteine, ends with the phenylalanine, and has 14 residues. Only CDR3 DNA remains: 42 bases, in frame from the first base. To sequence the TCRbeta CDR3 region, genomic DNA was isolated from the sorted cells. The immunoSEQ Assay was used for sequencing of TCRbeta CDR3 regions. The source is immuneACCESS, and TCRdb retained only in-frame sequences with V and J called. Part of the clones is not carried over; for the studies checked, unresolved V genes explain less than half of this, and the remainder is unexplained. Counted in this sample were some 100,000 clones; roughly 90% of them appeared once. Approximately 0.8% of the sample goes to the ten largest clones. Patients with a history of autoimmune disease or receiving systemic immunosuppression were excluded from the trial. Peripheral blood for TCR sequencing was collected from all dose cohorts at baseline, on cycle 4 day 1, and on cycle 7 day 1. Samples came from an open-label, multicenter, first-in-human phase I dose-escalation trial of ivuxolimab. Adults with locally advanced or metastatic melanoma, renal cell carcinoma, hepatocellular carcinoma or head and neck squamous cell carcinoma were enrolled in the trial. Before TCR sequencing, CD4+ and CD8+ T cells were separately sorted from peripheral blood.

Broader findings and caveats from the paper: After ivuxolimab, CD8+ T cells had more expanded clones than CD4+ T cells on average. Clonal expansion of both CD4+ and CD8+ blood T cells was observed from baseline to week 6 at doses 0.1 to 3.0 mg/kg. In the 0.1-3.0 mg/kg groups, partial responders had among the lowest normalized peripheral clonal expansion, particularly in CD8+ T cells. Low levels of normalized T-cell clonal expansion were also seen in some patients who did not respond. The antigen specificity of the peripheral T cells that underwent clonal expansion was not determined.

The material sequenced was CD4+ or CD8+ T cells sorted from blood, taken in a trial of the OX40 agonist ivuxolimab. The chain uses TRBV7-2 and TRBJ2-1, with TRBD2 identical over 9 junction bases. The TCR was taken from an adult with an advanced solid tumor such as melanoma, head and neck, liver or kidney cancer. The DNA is TGTGCCACCAAAGCGGGGGGAAATTACAATGAGCAGTTCTTC. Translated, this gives CATKAGGNYNEQFF.